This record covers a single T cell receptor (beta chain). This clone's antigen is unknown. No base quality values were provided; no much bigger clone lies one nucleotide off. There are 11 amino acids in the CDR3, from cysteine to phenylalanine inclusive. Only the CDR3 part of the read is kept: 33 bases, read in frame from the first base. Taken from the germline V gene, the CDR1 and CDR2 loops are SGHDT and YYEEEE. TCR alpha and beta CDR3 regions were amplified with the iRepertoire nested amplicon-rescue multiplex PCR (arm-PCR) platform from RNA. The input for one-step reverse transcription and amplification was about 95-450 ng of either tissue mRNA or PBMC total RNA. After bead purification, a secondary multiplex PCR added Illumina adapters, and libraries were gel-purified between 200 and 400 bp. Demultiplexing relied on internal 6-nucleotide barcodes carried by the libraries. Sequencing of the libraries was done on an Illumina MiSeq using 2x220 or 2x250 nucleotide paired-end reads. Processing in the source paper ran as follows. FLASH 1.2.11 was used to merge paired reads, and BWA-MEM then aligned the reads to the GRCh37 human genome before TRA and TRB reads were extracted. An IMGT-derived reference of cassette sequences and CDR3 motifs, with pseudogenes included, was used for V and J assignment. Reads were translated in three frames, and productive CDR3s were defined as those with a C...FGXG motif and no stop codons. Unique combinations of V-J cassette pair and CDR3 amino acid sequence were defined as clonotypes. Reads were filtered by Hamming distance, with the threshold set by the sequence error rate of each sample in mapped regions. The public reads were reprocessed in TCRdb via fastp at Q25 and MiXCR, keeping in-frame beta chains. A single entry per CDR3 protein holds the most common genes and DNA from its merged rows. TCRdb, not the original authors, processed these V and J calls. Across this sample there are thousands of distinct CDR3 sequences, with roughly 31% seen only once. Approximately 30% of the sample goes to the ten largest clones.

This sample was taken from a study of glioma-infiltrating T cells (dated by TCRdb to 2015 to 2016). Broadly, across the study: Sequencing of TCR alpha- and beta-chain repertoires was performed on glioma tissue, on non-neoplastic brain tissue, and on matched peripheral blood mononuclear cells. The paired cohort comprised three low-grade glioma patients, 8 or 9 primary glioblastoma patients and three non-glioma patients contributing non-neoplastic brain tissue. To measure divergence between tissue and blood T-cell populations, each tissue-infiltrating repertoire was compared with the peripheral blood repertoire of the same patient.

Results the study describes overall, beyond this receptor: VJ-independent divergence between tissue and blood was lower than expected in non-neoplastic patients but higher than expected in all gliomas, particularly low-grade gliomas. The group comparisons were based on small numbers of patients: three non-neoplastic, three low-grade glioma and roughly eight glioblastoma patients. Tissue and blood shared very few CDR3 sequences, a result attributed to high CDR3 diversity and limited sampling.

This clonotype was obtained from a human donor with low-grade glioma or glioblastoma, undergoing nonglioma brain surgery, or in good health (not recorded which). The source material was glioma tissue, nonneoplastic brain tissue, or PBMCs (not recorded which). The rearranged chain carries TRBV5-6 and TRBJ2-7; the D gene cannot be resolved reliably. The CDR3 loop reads CVSSKNYEQYF. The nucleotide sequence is TGTGTTAGCAGTAAGAACTACGAGCAGTACTTC. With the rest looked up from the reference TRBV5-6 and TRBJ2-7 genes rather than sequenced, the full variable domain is DAGVTQSPTHLIKTRGQQVTLRCSPKSGHDTVSWYQQALGQGPQFIFQYYEEEERQRGNFPDRFSGHQFPNYSSELNVNALLLGDSALYLCVSSKNYEQYFGPGTRLTVT.